This is a list of T cell receptor beta chains from one sample in a study of CD8+CD57+ T cells in acquired aplastic anemia. One entry per CDR3 protein results from TCRdb running MiXCR on the reads. Among about 35,000 distinct CDR3 sequences listed, 65% to 80% were seen once. Sequenced material: sorted CD4+, CD8+, or CD8+CD57+ T cells (not recorded which) from PBMCs. The source is a human donor in good health, serving as a control. CDR3s include the opening cysteine and the closing phenylalanine or tryptophan. The D gene is left open where the match is weak. A clone size is listed for some rows: how often the clone was seen (once, few, many), or a class if it is expanded.

V gene,clone size,J gene,CDR3 length,D gene,CDR3 DNA,CDR3 protein
TRBV10-3,NA,TRBJ2-6,15,NA,TGTGCCATCAGTGACTGGTCAGCTGGGGCCAACGTCCTGACTTTC,CAISDWSAGANVLTF
TRBV24-1,NA,TRBJ2-7,12,NA,TGTGCCACCAGTGCAGGAATCCACGAGCAGTACTTC,CATSAGIHEQYF
TRBV29-1,once,TRBJ1-5,13,TRBD1,TGCAGCGTTGTTGACAGGGCGGGTCAGCCCCAGCATTTT,CSVVDRAGQPQHF
TRBV7-9,NA,TRBJ2-7,11,NA,TGTGCCAGCAGCCAGGGGGGGGAGCAGTACTTC,CASSQGGEQYF
TRBV10-3,NA,TRBJ2-7,16,TRBD1,TGTGCCATCAGTGAGTCACCGGGGACAGTCCCCTACGAGCAGTACTTC,CAISESPGTVPYEQYF
TRBV19,few,TRBJ2-5,11,NA,TGTGCCAGTAGCGGGCAAGAGACCCAGTACTTC,CASSGQETQYF
TRBV6-1,many,TRBJ2-6,16,TRBD1,TGTGCCAGCACTATGACAGGGCTCTCTGGGGCCAACGTCCTGACTTTC,CASTMTGLSGANVLTF
TRBV2,NA,TRBJ2-5,15,TRBD2,TGTGCCAGCAGTCTTAGCGGGGGGTTAGGAGAGACCCAGTACTTC,CASSLSGGLGETQYF
TRBV7-8,NA,TRBJ2-5,14,NA,TGTGCCAGCAGCAACGGACAGCCCCAAGAGACCCAGTACTTC,CASSNGQPQETQYF
TRBV7-6,NA,TRBJ2-5,12,NA,TGTGCCAGCAGCTTGCGGTTGCAGACCCAGTACTTC,CASSLRLQTQYF